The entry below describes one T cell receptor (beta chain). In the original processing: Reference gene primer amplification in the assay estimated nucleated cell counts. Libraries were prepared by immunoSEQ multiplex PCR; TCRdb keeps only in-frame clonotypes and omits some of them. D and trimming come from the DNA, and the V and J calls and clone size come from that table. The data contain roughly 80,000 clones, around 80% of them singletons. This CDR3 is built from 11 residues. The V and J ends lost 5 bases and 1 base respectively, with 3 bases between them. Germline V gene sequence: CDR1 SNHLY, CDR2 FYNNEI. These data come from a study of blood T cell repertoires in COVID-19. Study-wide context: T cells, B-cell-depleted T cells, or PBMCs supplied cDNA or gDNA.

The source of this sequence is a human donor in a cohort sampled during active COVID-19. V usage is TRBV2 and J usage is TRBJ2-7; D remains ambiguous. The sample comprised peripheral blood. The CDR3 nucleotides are TGTGCCAGCAGTCGGTCCTACGAGCAGTACTTC. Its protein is CASSRSYEQYF.